These 11 T cell receptor beta chains came from one sample sequenced in a study of breast tumors, draining lymph nodes, adjacent tissues. Via MiXCR, TCRdb re-called the multiplex PCR reads, giving one row per CDR3 protein. The table includes about 200,000 distinct CDR3 sequences, around 33% detected once. The lymph nodes were axillary draining lymph nodes from breast cancer patients. Sequencing was done on a sample of axillary lymph node tissue. The receptor source for this set is a female donor with breast cancer. Some clones in this sample may be carry-over from other donors' samples.

V gene TRBV18 combines with J gene TRBJ2-2; D is unresolved. The CDR3 contains 16 residues. The V gene lost 4 bases and the J gene lost 6 bases, with 18 bases spanning the gap. Germline CDR1 and CDR2: KGHSH and LQKENI. The CDR3 reads CASSLRTDRTSGELFF. CDR3 sequence (DNA): TGTGCCAGCTCACTACGAACCGACCGAACGTCCGGGGAGCTGTTTTTT.

This clonotype showed up many times. CDR3 sequence: CASSRVGQGDSYGYTF. The CDR3 nucleotides read TGTGCCAGCAGCCGTGTAGGACAGGGGGATAGCTATGGCTACACCTTC. V usage is TRBV5-8 and J usage is TRBJ1-2; 10 nucleotides line up with TRBD1. Per the germline V gene, CDR1 is SGHTS and CDR2 is YDEGEE. CDR3 length: 16 amino acids. The V gene end was trimmed by 4 bases and the J gene end by 4 bases; junction bases not matched to a gene: 10.

This clonotype showed up just a few times. Just one base apart from a much larger clone, this may be a read error. The chain carries TRBV6-5 and TRBJ2-3, with 7 positions matching TRBD2. The CDR3 length is 15 residues. From germline, CDR1 is MNHEY and CDR2 SVGAGI. The V segment lost 5 bases and the J segment 6 bases; nucleotides outside the gene matches: 11. CDR3: CASSHGRTGGDTQYF. As DNA, the CDR3 is TGTGCCAGCAGTCACGGGAGGACGGGAGGTGATACGCAGTATTTT.

This clonotype was recorded many times. This chain uses TRBV4-2 with TRBJ2-5; 7 bases fit TRBD1. CDR1 is LGHNA, CDR2 YNFKEQ, per germline. With 4 bases clipped from V and 5 bases from J, the junction kept 10 bases outside the gene matches. The CDR3 length is 15 residues. The CDR3 DNA reads TGTGCCAGCAGCCTAGAGACAGGGCTTCAGGAGACCCAGTACTTC. Translated, it gives CASSLETGLQETQYF.

This clonotype came up many times. The chain combines TRBV7-8 with TRBJ1-3; 8 nucleotides line up with TRBD1. Per germline, CDR1 SGHVS and CDR2 FQNEAQ. CDR3 length: 14 residues. V was pared by 4 bases and J by 2 bases, with 1 base of the junction left unmatched. The CDR3 coding sequence is TGTGCCAGCAGCTCGGACAGGGCTGGAAACACCATATATTTT. It codes for CASSSDRAGNTIYF.

The V and J genes are TRBV9 and TRBJ1-6, with TRBD1 matching 7 bases. Per the germline V gene, CDR1 is SGDLS and CDR2 is YYNGEE. The CDR3 runs to 16 residues. The V and J ends lost 4 bases and 9 bases, in that order; junction bases with no gene match: 13. The CDR3 protein is CASSPTTPGTASPLHF. CDR3 DNA sequence: TGTGCCAGCAGCCCCACAACGCCCGGGACAGCTTCACCCCTCCACTTT.

Worth noting for this clonotype: Just one base apart from a much larger clone, this may be a read error. The CDR3 reads CATSLPLRGYTF. The CDR3 DNA reads TGTGCCACCAGTTTACCCCTCCGCGGCTACACCTTC. The rearrangement joins TRBV24-1 to TRBJ1-2; D is uncertain. With 6 bases removed from V and 8 bases from J, the gap between germline ends came to 12 bases. Per the germline V gene, CDR1 is KGHDR and CDR2 is SFDVKD. The length of the CDR3 is 12 residues.

This clonotype was detected ten times or more. CDR3 protein: CASSKGVAFSYNEQFF. In DNA, the CDR3 is TGTGCCAGTAGTAAGGGAGTTGCCTTCTCCTACAATGAGCAGTTCTTC. This sequence joins TRBV19 and TRBJ2-1; possibly TRBD2 for D (5 bases). V lost 4 bases and J 0 bases, leaving 13 bases between the germline ends. Germline loops: CDR1 LNHDA, CDR2 SQIVND (reference sequence). The CDR3 is 16 residues long. Supplemented by reference TRBV19 and TRBJ2-1, the full variable domain reads DGGITQSPKYLFRKEGQNVTLSCEQNLNHDAMYWYRQDPGQGLRLIYYSQIVNDFQKGDIAEGYSVSREKKESFPLTVTSAQKNPTAFYLCASSKGVAFSYNEQFFGPGTRLTVL.

This clonotype was counted only a few times. A much larger clone lies a single base off, so this may be a read error. The rearrangement uses TRBV7-3 and TRBJ2-5, with TRBD2 matching 9 bases. This CDR3 has 15 residues. The germline CDR1 and CDR2 sequences are SGHTA and FQGTGA. The CDR3 sequence: CASSPAGTSQETQHF. CDR3 sequence (DNA): TGTGCCAGCAGCCCGGCCGGGACTAGCCAAGAGACCCAGCACTTC.

This clonotype was detected ten times or more. The chain employs TRBV29-1 and TRBJ2-5; 7 bases agree with TRBD1. This CDR3 has 13 residues. Germline CDR1 SQVTM, CDR2 ANQGSEA. Losses at the gene ends were 7 bases for V and 1 base for J; bases not matched to a gene: 6. The CDR3 region has the DNA TGCAGCGGGGGGACAGACCCCCAAGAGACCCAGTACTTC. Translated: CSGGTDPQETQYF. Combining the CDR3 with reference TRBV29-1 and TRBJ2-5 gives the whole variable domain SAVISQKPSRDICQRGTSLTIQCQVDSQVTMMFWYRQQPGQSLTLIATANQGSEATYESGFVIDKFPISRPNLTFSTLTVSNMSPEDSSIYLCSGGTDPQETQYFGPGTRLLVL.

As regards this clonotype: With a much larger clone just one base away, this may be a read error. V usage is TRBV5-8 and J usage is TRBJ2-5; D possibly uses TRBD1 or TRBD2 (6 bases each). Per germline, CDR1 SGHTS and CDR2 YDEGEE. The CDR3 has 15 amino acids. Trimming took 0 bases from V and 2 from J, leaving 11 bases between them. The CDR3 nucleotides read TGTGCCAGCAGCTTGGGGACAGCGGGTCAAGAGACCCAGTACTTC. It specifies CASSLGTAGQETQYF.